Shown below are 9 T cell receptor beta chains from a single sample sequenced in a study of T cell responses to AZD1222 COVID-19 vaccine. Libraries were prepared by immunoSEQ multiplex PCR; TCRdb keeps only in-frame clonotypes and omits some of them. The data hold more than 120,000 clones, with approximately 88% observed a single time. The sample consisted of peripheral blood, taken 28 days after the second dose of the MenACWY control vaccine. These receptors came from an adult who received the MenACWY meningococcal vaccine as a control.

The chain recombines TRBV11-2 with TRBJ2-7, with 11 bases aligning to TRBD2. The CDR3 length is 19 residues. The V segment lost 6 bases and the J segment 7 bases; nucleotides outside the gene matches: 23. Per germline, CDR1 SGHAT and CDR2 FQNNGV. The chain's CDR3 is CASRRAGLAAMGLGEEQYF. The CDR3 DNA follows: TGTGCCAGCAGGCGAGCGGGACTAGCGGCCATGGGCCTTGGCGAAGAGCAGTACTTC.

This chain uses TRBV28 with TRBJ1-5; no firm D call. The CDR3 spans 16 residues. With 8 bases removed from V and 0 bases from J, the gap between germline ends came to 17 bases. Germline CDR1 is MDHEN and CDR2 is SYDVKM. As DNA, the CDR3 is TGTGCCAGCTCCCTCTACCCCGGTTATAGCAATCAGCCCCAGCATTTT. Encoded protein: CASSLYPGYSNQPQHF.

CDR3 nucleotides: TGTGCCAGTAAAAGCCGAGATCAGCCCCAGCATTTT. Translating gives CASKSRDQPQHF. The genes are TRBV27 and TRBJ1-5; D gene ambiguous. Germline CDR1 MNHEY, CDR2 SMNVEV (reference sequence). The V end lost 9 bases, the J end lost 5 bases, and 11 bases lay between the germline ends. The CDR3 loop spans 12 amino acids.

The V and J genes are TRBV29-1 and TRBJ2-5; TRBD1 matches at 10 bases. With V trimmed by 7 bases and J by 5 bases, 10 bases remained unmatched. This CDR3 spans 14 amino acids. Germline loops: CDR1 SQVTM, CDR2 ANQGSEA. CDR3 DNA sequence: TGCAGCGCCCGGGACAGGGGAGTGGTCGAGACCCAGTACTTC. Translating it yields CSARDRGVVETQYF.

The CDR3, as DNA: TGTGCCAGCTCGGGACTAGCGGGAGGACGCGAGCAGTACTTC. Its protein product is CASSGLAGGREQYF. The chain employs TRBV6-6 and TRBJ2-7; TRBD2 aligns across 15 bases. The germline V gene has CDR1 MNHNY and CDR2 SVGAGI (reference sequence). The trim removed 8 bases at V and 6 bases at J, leaving 5 bases unmatched. This CDR3 is 14 amino acids long.

This clone was seen once. The rearrangement links TRBV10-3 to TRBJ1-2, with TRBD1 as a possible D gene (6 bases). V lost 2 bases, J lost 3 bases, and 10 bases lay in between. The CDR3 extends over 14 amino acids. The germline V gene encodes CDR1 ENHRY and CDR2 SYGVKD. The chain's CDR3 is CAISEGQSDYGYTF. CDR3 coding DNA: TGTGCCATCAGTGAGGGACAGTCAGACTATGGCTACACCTTC.

This clone was observed once. This chain links TRBV14 with TRBJ2-3; D remains unclear. V lost 5 bases to trimming and J lost 4 bases, with 7 bases between them. Looked up from germline, CDR1 is SGHDN and CDR2 is FVKESK. The CDR3 is made up of 12 amino acids. The CDR3 DNA follows: TGTGCCAGCAGCTTAGATCCAGATACGCAGTATTTT. This sequence encodes CASSLDPDTQYF.

J is TRBJ2-3 and V is TRBV18, with D unresolved. The germline CDR1 and CDR2 sequences are KGHSH and LQKENI. V lost 2 bases and J lost 2, with 5 bases in between. The length of the CDR3 is 13 residues. The CDR3 loop reads CASSPGVTDTQYF. The CDR3 DNA follows: TGTGCCAGCTCACCAGGGGTCACAGATACGCAGTATTTT. The full variable domain, completed using reference TRBV18 and TRBJ2-3, is NAGVMQNPRHLVRRRGQEARLRCSPMKGHSHVYWYRQLPEEGLKFMVYLQKENIIDESGMPKERFSAEFPKEGPSILRIQQVVRGDSAAYFCASSPGVTDTQYFGPGTRLTVL.

The sample holds one count of this clone. CDR3 in amino acids: CASSQGFRYGYTF. The CDR3 DNA sequence: TGTGCCAGCAGCCAAGGGTTTCGGTATGGCTACACCTTC. The genes are TRBV14 and TRBJ1-2; D gene ambiguous. CDR3 length: 13 residues. The V gene lost 1 base and the J gene lost 5 bases, with 8 bases spanning the gap. CDR1 and CDR2 from the germline V gene are SGHDN and FVKESK. The complete variable domain, with remaining parts taken from reference TRBV14 and TRBJ1-2, reads EAGVTQFPSHSVIEKGQTVTLRCDPISGHDNLYWYRRVMGKEIKFLLHFVKESKQDESGMPNNRFLAERTGGTYSTLKVQPAELEDSGVYFCASSQGFRYGYTFGSGTRLTVV.